Listed below are T cell receptor beta chains from one sample, sequenced in a study of blood T cell repertoires in COVID-19. Sequenced by immunoSEQ multiplex PCR; TCRdb stores in-frame clones only, minus some. There are a few hundred thousand clones in the sample; around 81% occur only once, and 2% to 2.5% lies in the top ten. Sequencing was done on a sample of peripheral blood. Receptors originate from a woman aged 55-70 years with acute or convalescent COVID-19. Both conserved end residues are part of each CDR3. The order of the fields is J gene, D gene, clone size, V gene, CDR3 protein, CDR3 DNA. A D gene is named only where the DNA matches it firmly. Clone size appears in some rows only: once, few, many, or a class for an expanded clone.

TRBJ1-1,-,-,TRBV7-9,CASTRDGTEAFF,TGTGCCAGCACCCGAGATGGCACTGAAGCTTTCTTT
TRBJ2-3,-,-,TRBV9,CASSLGLSTDTQYF,TGTGCCAGCAGCTTGGGACTCTCCACAGATACGCAGTATTTT
TRBJ2-7,-,-,TRBV9,CASSVEEGPYEQYF,TGTGCCAGCAGCGTAGAGGAGGGGCCCTACGAGCAGTACTTC
TRBJ1-2,-,-,TRBV28,CASSFSNYGYTF,TGTGCCAGCAGTTTCTCTAACTATGGCTACACCTTC
TRBJ2-2,-,-,TRBV19,CASTQDPGSGGELFF,TGTGCCAGTACCCAAGACCCAGGGTCCGGCGGGGAGCTGTTTTTT
TRBJ1-1,TRBD1,-,TRBV5-8,CASTRVHGGQRLGKAFF,TGTGCCAGCACCAGAGTACATGGGGGACAGAGGCTAGGAAAAGCTTTCTTT
TRBJ1-6,-,-,TRBV4-1,CASSQFQAGNSPLHF,TGCGCCAGCAGCCAATTCCAGGCTGGCAATTCACCCCTCCACTTT
TRBJ2-1,TRBD2,-,TRBV12-5,CASLNRLAGHEQFF,TGTGCTAGTCTTAATCGACTAGCGGGTCATGAGCAGTTCTTC
TRBJ2-7,-,-,TRBV11-2,CASSLREFSGGYEQYF,TGTGCCAGCAGCTTAAGGGAATTTTCAGGGGGGTACGAGCAGTACTTC
TRBJ1-2,-,-,TRBV3-1/TRBV3-2,CASSQDARVGYTF,TGTGCCAGCAGCCAAGATGCCAGGGTAGGCTACACCTTC
TRBJ1-3,TRBD1,-,TRBV7-8,CASSLGQGDSPYSGNTIYF,TGTGCCAGCAGCTTAGGACAGGGGGACTCTCCTTACTCTGGAAACACCATATATTTT
TRBJ2-3,TRBD2,-,TRBV4-1,CASSSTSGTTDTQYF,TGCGCCAGCAGCAGCACTAGCGGCACCACAGATACGCAGTATTTT
TRBJ1-5,-,few,TRBV4-3,CASSRGDGQPQHF,TGCGCCAGCAGCCGGGGGGACGGCCAGCCCCAGCATTTT